These T cell receptor beta chains were read from a single sample in a study of blood T cell repertoires in COVID-19. Some clones are missing from TCRdb's copy, which holds only in-frame ones; the method was immunoSEQ multiplex PCR. The repertoire holds under 100,000 clones, with around four fifths as singletons. The sample was peripheral blood. The receptors originated from a woman aged 70-85 years with active or convalescent COVID-19. Both conserved end residues are part of each CDR3. A D gene is named only where the DNA matches it firmly. Clone size, where shown, is once, few, many, or a class for clones that have expanded.

len,d_gene,j_gene,v_gene,abundance,CDR3aa,CDR3nt
14,NA,TRBJ1-1,TRBV11-3,NA,CASSLGGLNTEAFF,TGTGCCAGCAGCCTTGGGGGCTTGAACACTGAAGCTTTCTTT
13,NA,TRBJ2-5,TRBV7-9,NA,CASSLAGGETQYF,TGTGCCAGCAGCTTAGCTGGGGGGGAGACCCAGTACTTC
15,TRBD1,TRBJ1-2,TRBV5-6,NA,CASSLGPGGSYGYTF,TGTGCCAGCAGCTTGGGTCCAGGGGGTTCTTATGGCTACACCTTC
13,TRBD1,TRBJ2-7,TRBV7-8,few,CASSPGGFYEQYF,TGTGCCAGCAGCCCAGGGGGCTTCTACGAGCAGTACTTC
12,NA,TRBJ1-2,TRBV7-9,NA,CASSLGIYGYTF,TGTGCCAGCAGCCTCGGGATCTATGGCTACACCTTC
10,NA,TRBJ1-5,TRBV6-5,NA,CASKGWPQHF,TGTGCCAGCAAGGGGTGGCCCCAGCATTTT
13,NA,TRBJ1-1,TRBV18,NA,CASSPLGGTEAFF,TGTGCCAGCTCACCCCTAGGTGGAACTGAAGCTTTCTTT
18,TRBD1,TRBJ1-1,TRBV27,NA,CASSWGDRETNLVTEAFF,TGTGCCAGCTCCTGGGGGGACAGGGAAACCAACCTCGTTACTGAAGCTTTCTTT
16,NA,TRBJ2-1,TRBV20-1,NA,CSAIDGGLGPYNEQFF,TGCAGTGCTATTGACGGGGGGCTTGGGCCCTACAATGAGCAGTTCTTC
15,NA,TRBJ2-2,TRBV28,NA,CASSPTVPNTGELFF,TGTGCCAGCAGTCCGACAGTCCCGAACACCGGGGAGCTGTTTTTT
17,TRBD2,TRBJ2-5,TRBV4-1,NA,CASSQDLPSGGGETQYF,TGCGCCAGCAGCCAAGATCTTCCTAGCGGGGGGGGAGAGACCCAGTACTTC
14,NA,TRBJ1-2,TRBV27,NA,CASAQGSWYGGYTF,TGTGCCAGCGCACAGGGATCTTGGTACGGTGGCTACACCTTC
14,NA,TRBJ1-2,TRBV6-5,NA,CASSMGGNGAGYTF,TGTGCCAGCTCGATGGGGGGGAACGGGGCTGGCTACACCTTC
12,NA,TRBJ2-1,TRBV18,NA,CASSPPSDEQFF,TGTGCCAGCTCACCACCTTCGGATGAGCAGTTCTTC
16,TRBD1,TRBJ2-2,TRBV11-2,NA,CASSSPGTGGSGELFF,TGTGCCAGCAGCTCCCCCGGGACAGGCGGCTCCGGGGAGCTGTTTTTT
14,TRBD2,TRBJ2-2,TRBV5-4,NA,CASANGGAVGELFF,TGTGCCAGCGCCAACGGGGGGGCAGTCGGGGAGCTGTTTTTT
14,NA,TRBJ2-7,TRBV27,NA,CASSFRDRSGEQYF,TGTGCCAGCAGTTTCCGCGACCGTTCGGGCGAGCAGTACTTC
16,NA,TRBJ2-7,TRBV7-8,NA,CASSLGGIGQGYEQYF,TGTGCCAGCAGCTTAGGGGGAATCGGGCAGGGCTACGAGCAGTACTTC
15,TRBD1,TRBJ1-2,TRBV11-2,NA,CASRRGVGQGSGYTF,TGTGCCAGCAGAAGGGGTGTAGGACAGGGGTCGGGCTACACCTTC
11,NA,TRBJ2-1,TRBV2,few,CASPKTGEQFF,TGTGCCAGCCCCAAGACGGGTGAGCAGTTCTTC
16,TRBD1,TRBJ1-5,TRBV4-1,few,CASSLEVGQGNQPQHF,TGCGCCAGCAGCCTAGAGGTGGGACAGGGAAATCAGCCCCAGCATTTT
18,NA,TRBJ1-5,TRBV15,NA,CATSRDDGRWLGGQPQHF,TGTGCCACCAGCAGAGATGACGGTCGGTGGCTAGGGGGTCAGCCCCAGCATTTT
16,NA,TRBJ1-2,TRBV6-5,NA,CASSYSVHRPNYGYTF,TGTGCCAGCAGTTACTCGGTGCACAGACCTAACTATGGCTACACCTTC
14,NA,TRBJ1-1,TRBV7-9,NA,CASSPGTSAEEAFF,TGTGCCAGCAGCCCAGGGACTTCAGCGGAGGAAGCTTTCTTT
14,TRBD1,TRBJ1-1,TRBV5-8,NA,CASSRGQGSLGAFF,TGTGCCAGCAGTCGGGGACAGGGGTCTCTCGGGGCTTTCTTT
17,TRBD2,TRBJ2-5,TRBV4-1,NA,CASSQDLWTSDQETQYF,TGCGCCAGCAGCCAAGATCTTTGGACTAGCGACCAAGAGACCCAGTACTTC
16,NA,TRBJ1-1,TRBV7-2,NA,CASSSNGYRANTEAFF,TGTGCCAGCAGCTCTAATGGGTACAGGGCCAACACTGAAGCTTTCTTT
15,NA,TRBJ1-2,TRBV14,NA,CASSQDREEDYGYTF,TGTGCCAGCAGCCAAGATCGAGAGGAAGACTATGGCTACACCTTC
14,NA,TRBJ2-5,TRBV5-1,NA,CASSFYRAQETQYF,TGCGCCAGCAGCTTTTACAGAGCACAAGAGACCCAGTACTTC
10,NA,TRBJ2-3,TRBV20-1,NA,CSAIRDTQYF,TGCAGTGCTATTAGAGATACGCAGTATTTT
11,NA,TRBJ1-2,TRBV10-2,NA,CASSEDRSLAF,TGCGCCAGCAGTGAGGACAGGAGCTTAGCCTTC
17,TRBD1,TRBJ2-1,TRBV15,NA,CATSRDQGQSSYNEQFF,TGTGCCACCAGCAGAGATCAGGGACAGAGCTCCTACAATGAGCAGTTCTTC